This is a list of T cell receptor beta chains from one sample in a study of Ad26.COV2.S vaccination and SARS-CoV-2 variants. Data came from immunoSEQ multiplex PCR; TCRdb stores just in-frame clones and leaves some out. Seen here are around 450,000 clones, 80% to 90% observed once, and the top ten hold more than 1.5%. Source: peripheral blood, taken in a trial of Ad26.COV2.S vaccine versus placebo. These receptors were obtained from a person aged 18 to 65 who received the Ad26.COV2.S COVID-19 vaccine or a placebo. Both conserved end residues are part of each CDR3. Fields, in order: CDR3 protein, CDR3 DNA, CDR3 length, V gene, clone size, J gene, D gene. A D gene is named only where the DNA matches it firmly. The size field is filled for only some rows; it gives once, few, many or a size class.

CASSVQGETNTEAFF,TGTGCCAGCAGTGTCCAAGGGGAAACGAACACTGAAGCTTTCTTT,15,TRBV2,once,TRBJ1-1,-
CASSQPTWNGGPGQPQHF,TGCGCCAGCAGCCAACCAACTTGGAACGGGGGGCCGGGTCAGCCCCAGCATTTT,18,TRBV4-1,-,TRBJ1-5,-
CASSPPGGALYEQYF,TGTGCCAGCTCACCACCGGGAGGGGCTCTATACGAGCAGTACTTC,15,TRBV18,-,TRBJ2-7,TRBD2
CSAIRPEAFF,TGCAGTGCTATTAGACCGGAAGCTTTCTTT,10,TRBV20-1,-,TRBJ1-1,-
CAWRSSGHQETQYF,TGTGCCTGGAGGTCCAGCGGGCACCAAGAGACCCAGTACTTC,14,TRBV30,-,TRBJ2-5,-
CASSAGLAGVEQFF,TGTGCCAGCAGCGCGGGACTAGCGGGGGTTGAGCAGTTCTTC,14,TRBV7-2,-,TRBJ2-1,TRBD2
CASSEVPGQALQPQHF,TGCGCCAGCAGTGAGGTTCCGGGACAGGCTCTTCAGCCCCAGCATTTT,16,TRBV10-1,once,TRBJ1-5,TRBD1
CASSEGLRGGETQYF,TGCGCCAGCAGTGAGGGGCTCCGAGGCGGGGAGACCCAGTACTTC,15,TRBV10-1,-,TRBJ2-5,-
CASSKSWTSGGAYNEQFF,TGTGCCAGCAGCAAATCGTGGACTAGCGGGGGGGCCTACAATGAGCAGTTCTTC,18,TRBV7-9,-,TRBJ2-1,TRBD2
CASTPGQGLSPLHF,TGTGCCAGCACCCCGGGACAGGGACTTTCACCCCTCCACTTT,14,TRBV27,-,TRBJ1-6,TRBD1
CASSFDRGREKLFF,TGTGCCAGCAGTTTTGACAGGGGACGCGAAAAACTGTTTTTT,14,TRBV6-5,-,TRBJ1-4,TRBD1